This is a list of T cell receptor beta chains from one sample in a study of T cell changes during pregnancy in multiple sclerosis. TCRdb's table, derived via immunoSEQ multiplex PCR, lists solely in-frame clones and lacks some. The sample has tens of thousands of clones; about 90% are singletons. Here the sequenced sample was CD4+ T cells from peripheral blood mononuclear cells, taken in the second trimester of pregnancy. The receptors shown here come from a female donor with multiple sclerosis, enrolled in a pregnancy study. Each CDR3 is given with its conserved first and last residue. D genes are given only for firm matches. Part of the rows lack a size; the others show once, few, many or a class for expanded clones.

J gene: TRBJ2-3
V gene: TRBV5-1
D gene: TRBD2
clone size: .
CDR3 DNA: TGCGCCAGCAGCAGCACCAGCGGGGGGGCCCCAGATACGCAGTATTTT
CDR3 protein: CASSSTSGGAPDTQYF

J gene: TRBJ1-1
V gene: TRBV11-2
D gene: TRBD1
clone size: .
CDR3 DNA: TGTGCCAGCAGCTTAGGTGTGGGACAGGGGTCGAACACTGAAGCTTTCTTT
CDR3 protein: CASSLGVGQGSNTEAFF

J gene: TRBJ1-5
V gene: TRBV30
D gene: .
clone size: .
CDR3 DNA: TGTGCCTGGAGTGTTAACGCGGATCAGCCCCAGCATTTT
CDR3 protein: CAWSVNADQPQHF

J gene: TRBJ1-6
V gene: TRBV5-5
D gene: TRBD1
clone size: .
CDR3 DNA: TGTGCCAGCAGCTTGGCCGGGACAGGGACTTCACCCCTCCACTTT
CDR3 protein: CASSLAGTGTSPLHF

J gene: TRBJ1-2
V gene: TRBV30
D gene: TRBD1
clone size: .
CDR3 DNA: TGTGCCTGGAGGGGGACAGGGGCGATAGATGGCTACACCTTC
CDR3 protein: CAWRGTGAIDGYTF

J gene: TRBJ2-1
V gene: TRBV19
D gene: .
clone size: .
CDR3 DNA: TGTGCCAGTAGTATGTTCGTGGGCTATGAGCAGTTCTTC
CDR3 protein: CASSMFVGYEQFF

J gene: TRBJ1-5
V gene: TRBV19
D gene: .
clone size: .
CDR3 DNA: TGTGCCAGTGGTGGACAGCCTCAGCCCCAGCATTTT
CDR3 protein: CASGGQPQPQHF

J gene: TRBJ1-1
V gene: TRBV28
D gene: .
clone size: .
CDR3 DNA: TGTGCCAGCAGTAAGCAACCGAACACTGAAGCTTTCTTT
CDR3 protein: CASSKQPNTEAFF

J gene: TRBJ2-1
V gene: TRBV7-2
D gene: TRBD1
clone size: .
CDR3 DNA: TGTGCCAGCAGCCCAGGGACAGGGTTAGGAGAGCAGTTCTTC
CDR3 protein: CASSPGTGLGEQFF

J gene: TRBJ1-4
V gene: TRBV5-1
D gene: .
clone size: .
CDR3 DNA: TGCGCCAGCAGCTGGACAGCAACTAATGAAAAACTGTTTTTT
CDR3 protein: CASSWTATNEKLFF

J gene: TRBJ2-3
V gene: TRBV11-2
D gene: .
clone size: .
CDR3 DNA: TGTGCCAGCAGCCCACAGGGTAGCACAGATACGCAGTATTTT
CDR3 protein: CASSPQGSTDTQYF

J gene: TRBJ1-1
V gene: TRBV15
D gene: .
clone size: .
CDR3 DNA: TGTGCCACCAGCAGAGATGATCAGGTAGACACTGAAGCTTTCTTT
CDR3 protein: CATSRDDQVDTEAFF

J gene: TRBJ2-2
V gene: TRBV7-2
D gene: TRBD2
clone size: .
CDR3 DNA: TGTGCCAGCAGCTTAGCGAACGGGAGGCGGCGGACCGGGGAGCTGTTTTTT
CDR3 protein: CASSLANGRRRTGELFF

J gene: TRBJ1-5
V gene: TRBV2
D gene: TRBD1
clone size: .
CDR3 DNA: TGTGCCAGCAGTGAAGGACAGGGGAACCAGCCCCAGCATTTT
CDR3 protein: CASSEGQGNQPQHF

J gene: TRBJ1-1
V gene: TRBV19
D gene: .
clone size: once
CDR3 DNA: TGTGCCAGTAGTACAAGACAAGGGGCGATGAACACTGAAGCTTTCTTT
CDR3 protein: CASSTRQGAMNTEAFF

J gene: TRBJ2-1
V gene: TRBV29-1
D gene: .
clone size: .
CDR3 DNA: TGCAGCGTTATCCTAGCAGAGAGATACAATGAGCAGTTCTTC
CDR3 protein: CSVILAERYNEQFF

J gene: TRBJ2-1
V gene: TRBV2
D gene: .
clone size: .
CDR3 DNA: TGTGCCAGCAGTGCACAGGGAAATGAGCAGTTCTTC
CDR3 protein: CASSAQGNEQFF

J gene: TRBJ2-5
V gene: TRBV5-1
D gene: TRBD2
clone size: .
CDR3 DNA: TGCGCCAGCAGTTCCGGGACTAGCGGGAGCCTAGGGGAGACCCAGTACTTC
CDR3 protein: CASSSGTSGSLGETQYF

J gene: TRBJ1-2
V gene: TRBV5-8
D gene: .
clone size: .
CDR3 DNA: TGTGCCAGCAGGTTCCAGGGTCAAAACTATGGCTACACCTTC
CDR3 protein: CASRFQGQNYGYTF

J gene: TRBJ2-1
V gene: TRBV27
D gene: TRBD2
clone size: .
CDR3 DNA: TGTGCCAGCAGGAAACTAGCGGGAGCTTACAATGAGCAGTTCTTC
CDR3 protein: CASRKLAGAYNEQFF

J gene: TRBJ1-4
V gene: TRBV11-2
D gene: .
clone size: .
CDR3 DNA: TGTGCCAGCAGCTTAGTTGCGGGTACTAATGAAAAACTGTTTTTT
CDR3 protein: CASSLVAGTNEKLFF

J gene: TRBJ1-3
V gene: TRBV30
D gene: TRBD1
clone size: .
CDR3 DNA: TGTGCCTGGACAGGGGGGCCAAACACCATATATTTT
CDR3 protein: CAWTGGPNTIYF

J gene: TRBJ2-7
V gene: TRBV10-3
D gene: .
clone size: .
CDR3 DNA: TGTGCCATCAGTACGGGATTCTCATCACCAGAGCAGTACTTC
CDR3 protein: CAISTGFSSPEQYF

J gene: TRBJ1-2
V gene: TRBV15
D gene: TRBD1
clone size: .
CDR3 DNA: TGTGCCACCAGCAGAGGGACAGGGCTAAACTATGGCTACACCTTC
CDR3 protein: CATSRGTGLNYGYTF

J gene: TRBJ1-1
V gene: TRBV27
D gene: .
clone size: .
CDR3 DNA: TGTGCCAGCAGTTTCAGCCCCAGGGCTCCTGTCACTGAAGCTTTCTTT
CDR3 protein: CASSFSPRAPVTEAFF

J gene: TRBJ2-2
V gene: TRBV2
D gene: TRBD2
clone size: .
CDR3 DNA: TGTGCCAGCAGTGAAGTGCGGGGGGGGACCGGGGAGCTGTTTTTT
CDR3 protein: CASSEVRGGTGELFF

J gene: TRBJ2-1
V gene: TRBV7-7
D gene: TRBD1
clone size: .
CDR3 DNA: TGTGCCAGCAGCGCACAGGGGGGCAATGAGCAGTTCTTC
CDR3 protein: CASSAQGGNEQFF

J gene: TRBJ2-3
V gene: TRBV27
D gene: .
clone size: .
CDR3 DNA: TGTGCCAGCACCCTCCGGGGCACAGATACGCAGTATTTT
CDR3 protein: CASTLRGTDTQYF

J gene: TRBJ1-2
V gene: TRBV7-9
D gene: .
clone size: few
CDR3 DNA: TGTGCCAGCAGCTTAGTCCCCCCCAGGGAGGATGGCTACACCTTC
CDR3 protein: CASSLVPPREDGYTF

J gene: TRBJ2-7
V gene: TRBV4-1
D gene: TRBD2
clone size: once
CDR3 DNA: TGCGCCAGCAGCCAGACCTCTAGCGGGAGGGCCCACGAGCAGTACTTC
CDR3 protein: CASSQTSSGRAHEQYF

J gene: TRBJ2-6
V gene: TRBV9
D gene: .
clone size: .
CDR3 DNA: TGTGCCAGCAGCGTAGGACACCCCCGGGGGTTTGGGGCCAACGTCCTGACTTTC
CDR3 protein: CASSVGHPRGFGANVLTF

J gene: TRBJ1-1
V gene: TRBV19
D gene: .
clone size: .
CDR3 DNA: TGTGCCTCTAGTGAGGCACCAATGAACACTGAAGCTTTCTTT
CDR3 protein: CASSEAPMNTEAFF

J gene: TRBJ1-1
V gene: TRBV27
D gene: TRBD1
clone size: .
CDR3 DNA: TGTGCCAGCAGTCCCCCGACAGGGTTTGAAGCTTTCTTT
CDR3 protein: CASSPPTGFEAFF

J gene: TRBJ1-2
V gene: TRBV25-1
D gene: TRBD1
clone size: few
CDR3 DNA: TGTGCCAGCAGTGAGACAGGGGGCGACTATGGCTACACCTTC
CDR3 protein: CASSETGGDYGYTF

J gene: TRBJ1-2
V gene: TRBV5-6
D gene: .
clone size: .
CDR3 DNA: TGTGCCAGCAGCTCACAGGAAGTCCATGGCTACACCTTC
CDR3 protein: CASSSQEVHGYTF

J gene: TRBJ1-1
V gene: TRBV27
D gene: .
clone size: .
CDR3 DNA: TGTGCCAGCAGTCCCCAGGGGTTTGCTGAAGCTTTCTTT
CDR3 protein: CASSPQGFAEAFF

J gene: TRBJ2-5
V gene: TRBV28
D gene: TRBD1
clone size: .
CDR3 DNA: TGTGCCAGCAGTTACCCCGACAGGGAAGAGACCCAGTACTTC
CDR3 protein: CASSYPDREETQYF

J gene: TRBJ1-5
V gene: TRBV5-8
D gene: TRBD1
clone size: .
CDR3 DNA: TGTGCCAGCAGCTTGGCGACAGGGATAGGGCCCCAGCATTTT
CDR3 protein: CASSLATGIGPQHF

J gene: TRBJ1-2
V gene: TRBV11-3
D gene: .
clone size: .
CDR3 DNA: TGTGCCAGCAGCTTAGAGCAGGGGTCCTATGGCTACACCTTC
CDR3 protein: CASSLEQGSYGYTF

J gene: TRBJ2-3
V gene: TRBV7-2
D gene: TRBD2
clone size: .
CDR3 DNA: TGTGCCAGCAGCTTAAGACTAGCGGGAGGGGGGGCAGATACGCAGTATTTT
CDR3 protein: CASSLRLAGGGADTQYF

J gene: TRBJ1-4
V gene: TRBV13
D gene: TRBD1
clone size: .
CDR3 DNA: TGTGCCAGCAGCTCCGACAGGGGTGAAAAACTGTTTTTT
CDR3 protein: CASSSDRGEKLFF

J gene: TRBJ1-1
V gene: TRBV5-1
D gene: .
clone size: once
CDR3 DNA: TGCGCCAGCAGCAAGGTGGGAGGGTTGATGAACACTGAAGCTTTCTTT
CDR3 protein: CASSKVGGLMNTEAFF

J gene: TRBJ1-5
V gene: TRBV11-3
D gene: .
clone size: .
CDR3 DNA: TGTGCCAGCAGCTTGAGGCAGCCCCAGCATTTT
CDR3 protein: CASSLRQPQHF

J gene: TRBJ2-5
V gene: TRBV18
D gene: .
clone size: .
CDR3 DNA: TGTGCCAGCTCACCGGAGACAGCTCGGGAGACCCAGTACTTC
CDR3 protein: CASSPETARETQYF

J gene: TRBJ2-1
V gene: TRBV11-2
D gene: TRBD1
clone size: .
CDR3 DNA: TGTGCCAGCAGCGCAGAGACAGGGCCCTACAATGAGCAGTTCTTC
CDR3 protein: CASSAETGPYNEQFF

J gene: TRBJ2-7
V gene: TRBV28
D gene: .
clone size: .
CDR3 DNA: TGTGCCAGCAGCTCACCTAGCAGAAGCTCCTACGAGCAGTACTTC
CDR3 protein: CASSSPSRSSYEQYF

J gene: TRBJ2-2
V gene: TRBV5-1
D gene: .
clone size: .
CDR3 DNA: TGCGCCAGCAGCTTGTATACCGGGGAGCTGTTTTTT
CDR3 protein: CASSLYTGELFF

J gene: TRBJ1-2
V gene: TRBV5-1
D gene: TRBD1
clone size: once
CDR3 DNA: TGCGCCAGCAGCCCGGGACAGTCTAACTATGGCTACACCTTC
CDR3 protein: CASSPGQSNYGYTF

J gene: TRBJ1-4
V gene: TRBV28
D gene: .
clone size: .
CDR3 DNA: TGTGCCAGCAGTCCCCACAGGGAAGGGGAAAAACTGTTTTTT
CDR3 protein: CASSPHREGEKLFF

J gene: TRBJ2-7
V gene: TRBV10-3
D gene: .
clone size: once
CDR3 DNA: TGTGCCATCAGTGAGTTTGCGGACCAGGGCTACGAGCAGTACTTC
CDR3 protein: CAISEFADQGYEQYF

J gene: TRBJ2-1
V gene: TRBV5-6
D gene: TRBD1
clone size: .
CDR3 DNA: TGTGCCAGCAGCCTAGCCGGACAGGGAACCTACAATGAGCAGTTCTTC
CDR3 protein: CASSLAGQGTYNEQFF

J gene: TRBJ1-6
V gene: TRBV5-5
D gene: .
clone size: .
CDR3 DNA: TGTGCCAGCAGCTTGGTAGGCGGGGCACATAATTCACCCCTCCACTTT
CDR3 protein: CASSLVGGAHNSPLHF

J gene: TRBJ1-1
V gene: TRBV29-1
D gene: TRBD1
clone size: .
CDR3 DNA: TGCAGCGTACAGACAGGGAAAGAAGCTTTCTTT
CDR3 protein: CSVQTGKEAFF

J gene: TRBJ1-5
V gene: TRBV19
D gene: TRBD1
clone size: .
CDR3 DNA: TGTGCCAGTAGAGATGGACAGGGGAACAATCAGCCCCAGCATTTT
CDR3 protein: CASRDGQGNNQPQHF

J gene: TRBJ2-2
V gene: TRBV27
D gene: TRBD2
clone size: .
CDR3 DNA: TGTGCCACCTCGGGCAAGCGGGATGTAGGTGCCGGGGAGCTGTTTTTT
CDR3 protein: CATSGKRDVGAGELFF

J gene: TRBJ2-7
V gene: TRBV19
D gene: TRBD1
clone size: .
CDR3 DNA: TGTGCCAGTAGTCCTCAAGGACAGGGGGCGAAGTACGAGCAGTACTTC
CDR3 protein: CASSPQGQGAKYEQYF

J gene: TRBJ1-5
V gene: TRBV19
D gene: TRBD1
clone size: .
CDR3 DNA: TGTGCCTGCCGTGGGACAGGAGACAATCAGCCCCAGCATTTT
CDR3 protein: CACRGTGDNQPQHF

J gene: TRBJ2-4
V gene: TRBV27
D gene: .
clone size: .
CDR3 DNA: TGTGCCAGCAGTTCCTCATGGGGCAGCAAAAACATTCAGTACTTC
CDR3 protein: CASSSSWGSKNIQYF

J gene: TRBJ2-1
V gene: TRBV2
D gene: .
clone size: once
CDR3 DNA: TGTGCCAGCAGTAACAACAACAGGGTACCTGAGCAGTTCTTC
CDR3 protein: CASSNNNRVPEQFF

J gene: TRBJ2-1
V gene: TRBV5-1
D gene: TRBD2
clone size: .
CDR3 DNA: TGCGCCAGCCGACTAGCGGGGGAGGCCTACAATGAGCAGTTCTTC
CDR3 protein: CASRLAGEAYNEQFF